This T cell receptor beta chain was sequenced for a study of T cell repertoires in cytomegalovirus infection. MiXCR, applied by TCRdb to the reads, yields one record per CDR3 protein. The sample shows around 800,000 distinct CDR3 sequences, 32% of them seen only once. This clonotype was observed many times. Its matching antigen is unknown. J lost 4 bases, V lost 1 base, and 3 bases had no gene match. CDR3 length equals 15 residues. The germline V gene encodes CDR1 SGHTA and CDR2 FQGNSA. Regarding the study as a whole: Cumulative frequency (of public TCR beta family members) identified carriers of CMV plus the relevant HLA. Dominant in the ex vivo response were TCR beta clonotypes restricted by HLA-C and specific for CMV.

The source of this sequence is a human donor in good health (CMV status not recorded). Some clones in this sample may be carry-over from other donors' samples. The V and J genes are TRBV7-2 and TRBJ2-1; 8 nucleotides line up with TRBD2. The sequences come from cultured CD8+ T cells from PBMCs, collected from culture after CMV antigen stimulation. CDR3 bases: TGTGCCAGCAGCTTAGACGGGGGGGGGTACAATGAGCAGTTCTTC. Amino acid sequence: CASSLDGGGYNEQFF. The full variable domain, with the rest looked up from reference TRBV7-2 and TRBJ2-1, is GAGVSQSPSNKVTEKGKDVELRCDPISGHTALYWYRQSLGQGLEFLIYFQGNSAPDKSGLPSDRFSAERTGGSVSTLTIQRTQQEDSAVYLCASSLDGGGYNEQFFGPGTRLTVL.